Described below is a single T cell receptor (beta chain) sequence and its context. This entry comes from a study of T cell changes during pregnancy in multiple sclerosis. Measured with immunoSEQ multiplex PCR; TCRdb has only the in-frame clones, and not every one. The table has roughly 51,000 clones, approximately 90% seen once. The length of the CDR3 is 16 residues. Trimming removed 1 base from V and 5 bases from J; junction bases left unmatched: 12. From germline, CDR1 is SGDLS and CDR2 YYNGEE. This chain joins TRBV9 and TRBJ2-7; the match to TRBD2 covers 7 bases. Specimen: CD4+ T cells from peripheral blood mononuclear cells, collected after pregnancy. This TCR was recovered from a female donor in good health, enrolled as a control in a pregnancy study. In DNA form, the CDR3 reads TGTGCCAGCAGCGTACGATCCCTAGCGGCCGTCCACGAGCAGTACTTC. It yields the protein CASSVRSLAAVHEQYF.